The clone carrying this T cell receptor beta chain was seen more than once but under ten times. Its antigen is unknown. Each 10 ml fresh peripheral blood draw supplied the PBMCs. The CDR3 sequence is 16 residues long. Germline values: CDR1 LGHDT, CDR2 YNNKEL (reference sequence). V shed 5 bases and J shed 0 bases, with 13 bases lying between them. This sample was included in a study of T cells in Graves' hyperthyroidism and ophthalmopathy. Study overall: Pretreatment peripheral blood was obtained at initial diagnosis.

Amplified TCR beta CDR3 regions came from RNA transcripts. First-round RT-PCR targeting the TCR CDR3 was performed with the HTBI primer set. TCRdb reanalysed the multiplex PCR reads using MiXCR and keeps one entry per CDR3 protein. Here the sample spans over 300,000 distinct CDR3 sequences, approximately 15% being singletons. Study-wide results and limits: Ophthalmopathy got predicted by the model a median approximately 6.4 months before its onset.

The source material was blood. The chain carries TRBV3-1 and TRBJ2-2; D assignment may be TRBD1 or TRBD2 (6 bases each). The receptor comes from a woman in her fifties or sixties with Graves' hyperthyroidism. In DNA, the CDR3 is TGTGCCAGCAGCTACGCGGGACAATCGAACACCGGGGAGCTGTTTTTT. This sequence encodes CASSYAGQSNTGELFF.